This entry lists 13 T cell receptor beta chains sequenced from one sample in a study of tumor and adjacent non-tumor tissue in lung cancer. A modified ARM-PCR protocol with three rounds of nested PCR amplified TCRbeta. TCRdb reprocessed the multiplex PCR reads via MiXCR and lists one record per CDR3 protein. The table records about 68,000 distinct CDR3 sequences, roughly 56% of them present only once. The template was RNA from unsorted bulk tissue. Material: lung tumor tissue. The receptors here all came from a man aged 50-60 years with non-small cell lung cancer.

Notes on this clonotype: The conserved closing phenylalanine or tryptophan is absent in this CDR3, likely reflecting a read error. The chain uses TRBV19 and TRBJ2-3, with D unclear. Trimming left V 6 bases short and J 5 bases short, with 12 bases between. CDR3 length equals 13 residues. Germline V gives CDR1 LNHDA, CDR2 SQIVND (reference sequence). CDR3 amino acids: CASSRNTGDTQYY. The CDR3 DNA sequence: TGTGCCAGTAGCCGAAACACGGGAGATACGCAGTATTAT.

Note on this clonotype: A much larger clone is a single base away; this may be a read error. The genes are TRBV20-1 and TRBJ2-2; D possibly corresponds to TRBD2 (6 bases). CDR3 size: 15 residues. Per the germline V gene, CDR1 is DFQATT and CDR2 is SNEGSKA (reference sequence). Trimming cost V 6 bases and J 1 base, with 15 bases left between them. The CDR3 protein is CSAVNPGENTGELFF. CDR3 in DNA: TGCAGTGCCGTTAATCCGGGGGAGAACACCGGGGAGCTGTTTTTT.

On this clonotype itself: The junction and the germline gene differ at one end; a read error may be behind it. The chain uses TRBV4-1 and TRBJ1-2; a possible D gene is TRBD1 (6 bases). CDR1 and CDR2 (germline): MGHRA, YSYEKL. This CDR3 has 13 residues. CDR3 amino acids: CASSLWTDYGYTF. CDR3 bases: TGCGCTAGCAGTCTATGGACAGACTATGGCTACACCTTC.

Turning to this clonotype: A junction end diverges from the germline sequence, so it may reflect a read error. The genes are TRBV11-2 and TRBJ1-5; D may be TRBD1 (5 bases). The V gene's germline CDR1 is SGHAT and CDR2 FQNNGV. The CDR3 sequence is 15 residues long. For the CDR3, the DNA is TGTGCCAGCAGTTTAGAGGACTGGGGGGGTCAGCCCCAGCATTTT. Translated: CASSLEDWGGQPQHF.

About this clonotype itself: A much larger clone sits a single nucleotide away, making a read error possible. CDR3 residues: CASSPRGSIYNEQFF. As DNA, the CDR3 is TGTGCCAGCAGCCCACGGGGTAGCATCTACAATGAGCAGTTCTTC. This chain joins TRBV7-9 and TRBJ2-1, with D possibly being TRBD2 (5 bases). Germline CDR1 and CDR2: SEHNR and FQNEAQ (reference sequence). The CDR3 runs 15 residues. V gave up 5 bases and J gave up 3 bases, with 14 bases separating them. Full variable domain (rest looked up from reference TRBV7-9 and TRBJ2-1): DTGVSQNPRHKITKRGQNVTFRCDPISEHNRLYWYRQTLGQGPEFLTYFQNEAQLEKSRLLSDRFSAERPKGSFSTLEIQRTEQGDSAMYLCASSPRGSIYNEQFFGPGTRLTVL.

In its sample, this clonotype was seen a few times. One end of the junction fails to match germline, which may point to a read error. This chain uses TRBV7-9 with TRBJ1-1; no clear D gene. The CDR3 loop spans 13 amino acids. The germline V gene has CDR1 SEHNR and CDR2 FQNEAQ (reference sequence). CDR3 sequence (DNA): TGTGTCAGCAGCTTAGAAGTGAACACTGAAGCTTTCTTT. Its translation: CVSSLEVNTEAFF.

The sample holds a few counts of this clonotype. A single base separates this from a much larger clone, so it may be a read error. This chain links TRBV28 with TRBJ2-7; a possible D gene is TRBD1 (6 bases). Germline CDR1 is MDHEN and CDR2 is SYDVKM. The CDR3 totals 14 residues. Trimming cost V 5 bases and J 2 bases, with 13 bases left between them. As DNA, the CDR3 is TGTGCCAGCAGTGACACAGGGCCCCCCTACGAGCAGTACTTC. Translating it yields CASSDTGPPYEQYF.

This clonotype was picked up one time. The rearrangement joins TRBV20-1 to TRBJ1-5; possible D gene TRBD1, 6 bases. The CDR3 is 15 amino acids. Looked up from germline, CDR1 is DFQATT and CDR2 is SNEGSKA (reference sequence). Trimming left V 6 bases short and J 5 bases short, with 20 bases between. This CDR3 is CSAPPKDREYQPQHF. CDR3 DNA sequence: TGCAGTGCGCCCCCTAAGGACAGAGAGTATCAGCCCCAGCATTTT.

Concerning this clonotype: The final CDR3 position lacks the conserved phenylalanine or tryptophan, pointing to a likely read error. V and J are TRBV7-9 and TRBJ2-7, with 8 bases fitting TRBD2. The CDR3 has 15 residues. The V gene's germline CDR1 is SEHNR and CDR2 FQNEAQ (reference sequence). DNA for the CDR3: TGTGCCAACAGCTTAATTACGGGAGGGGCAGGCGAGCAGTACTCC. Translation: CANSLITGGAGEQYS.

V is TRBV20-1 and J is TRBJ2-1; D tentatively fits TRBD1 or TRBD2 (5 bases each). The J call is in doubt because the DNA end fits TRBJ2-7 better. The V gene's germline CDR1 is DFQATT and CDR2 SNEGSKA (reference sequence). There are 20 residues in the CDR3. The DNA of the CDR3 is TGCAGTGCTGGAGCATACCCAACGACTTTTAGTCTGGGGGAGTACAATGAGCAGTACTTC. It translates to CSAGAYPTTFSLGEYNEQYF.

About this clonotype itself: The junction differs from germline at one of its ends, possibly a read error. The chain employs TRBV10-1 and TRBJ2-5; TRBD1 might be the D (6 bases). This CDR3 is built from 14 residues. CDR1 is WNHNN and CDR2 is SYGVQD in the germline V gene (reference sequence). CDR3 in amino acids: CASSVNRAVCTQYF. Here the CDR3 DNA reads TGTGCCAGCAGTGTTAACAGGGCCGTGTGTACCCAGTACTTC.

This clonotype appeared a few times. The rearrangement uses TRBV5-1 and TRBJ1-5; D may be TRBD1 (5 bases). This CDR3 comprises 15 residues. V was shortened by 0 bases and J by 0 bases, with 7 bases between the two germline ends. The germline gives CDR1 SGHRS, CDR2 YFSETQ. As DNA, the CDR3 is TGCGCCAGCAGCTTGGGTGACAGTAGCAATCAGCCCCAGCATTTT. It specifies CASSLGDSSNQPQHF.

This clonotype has just a few counts. The V call is TRBV20-1, the J call TRBJ1-2, with D maybe TRBD1 (6 bases). CDR3 length equals 13 residues. Germline V lookup: CDR1 DFQATT, CDR2 SNEGSKA (reference sequence). Trimming removed 6 bases from V and 5 bases from J, with 16 bases in between. The CDR3 sequence: CSARRGGWYGYTF. The CDR3 DNA reads TGCAGTGCACGTAGGGGGGGCTGGTATGGCTACACCTTC.